These 11 T cell receptor beta chains came from one sample sequenced in a study of CD8+CD57+ T cells in acquired aplastic anemia. TCR beta VDJ and CDR3 profiles were obtained from a genomic DNA template. In TCRdb, the reads were re-called with MiXCR into one record per CDR3 protein. The sample contains about 220,000 distinct CDR3 sequences, more than 45% of which appear only once. Patients who underwent sequencing had shown CD8+CD57+ cell expansion by flow cytometry. The sample consisted of sorted CD4+, CD8+, or CD8+CD57+ T cells (not recorded which) from PBMCs. The receptors here all came from a human donor with aplastic anemia.

As for this clonotype: This likely comes from a read error, as the CDR3 has no conserved phenylalanine or tryptophan at its end. The rearrangement links TRBV10-3 to TRBJ2-1; unclear D gene. CDR3 length equals 14 residues. Germline loops: CDR1 ENHRY, CDR2 SYGVKD. This CDR3 reads CASSPTLGANEQFL. CDR3 nucleotide sequence: TGTGCCAGCAGTCCTACCCTAGGAGCTAATGAGCAGTTCCTC.

This chain connects TRBV7-9 to TRBJ2-6, with a possible D match to TRBD2 (6 bases). The V gene lost 5 bases and the J gene lost 2 bases, with 22 bases spanning the gap. The CDR3 contains 19 residues. Germline V gene data show CDR1 as SEHNR and CDR2 as FQNEAQ (reference sequence). CDR3: CASSLEGGLGLAGANVLTF. CDR3 coding DNA: TGTGCCAGCAGCCTAGAGGGAGGTTTGGGTTTGGCTGGGGCCAACGTCCTGACTTTC.

The rearrangement uses TRBV20-1 and TRBJ1-2; D remains unclear. Trimming shortened V by 2 bases and J by 13 bases, and 14 bases separated the two germline ends. The CDR3 covers 11 residues. CDR1 and CDR2 (germline): DFQATT, SNEGSKA (reference sequence). DNA of the CDR3: TGCAGTGCTAGATCCCTAGCGGGCGCCACCTTC. Its protein product is CSARSLAGATF.

Comment on this clonotype: This is likely a read error, given that the CDR3 carries no conserved phenylalanine or tryptophan at its end. The V and J genes are TRBV4-3 and TRBJ2-1, with D maybe TRBD1 (7 bases). Trimming cost V 3 bases and J 7 bases, with 13 bases left between them. The CDR3 is 14 amino acids. Germline loops: CDR1 LGHNA, CDR2 YSLEER. The CDR3 region is CASSHRGEGNEQFL. The CDR3 nucleotides are TGCGCCAGCAGCCACAGGGGGGAAGGAAATGAGCAGTTCCTC.

In regard to this clonotype: At one end, the junction sequence differs from germline, possibly due to a read error. This chain links TRBV6-5 with TRBJ1-2; TRBD1 might be the D (6 bases). Germline V CDR1 and CDR2: MNHEY, SVGAGI. This CDR3 is built from 15 residues. The CDR3 DNA reads TGTGCCAGCAGTGAATTTAACCAGGGGAACTGTGGCTACACCTTC. As protein: CASSEFNQGNCGYTF.

The table lists this clonotype with a few counts. V gene TRBV20-1 combines with J gene TRBJ1-1; possibly TRBD1 for D (6 bases). Trimming shortened V by 7 bases and J by 4 bases, and 10 bases separated the two germline ends. The CDR3 spans 11 residues. The germline gives CDR1 DFQATT, CDR2 SNEGSKA (reference sequence). The CDR3 DNA reads TGCAGTGTTAGGACAGCCACTGAAGCTTTCTTT. It encodes CSVRTATEAFF.

CDR3 bases: TGTGCCAGCGGCCGGACCACCGGGGAGCTGTTTTTT. Its protein is CASGRTTGELFF. The rearrangement links TRBV7-3 to TRBJ2-2; D remains ambiguous. CDR3 length equals 12 residues. V was pared by 8 bases and J by 4 bases, with 8 bases between. CDR1 is SGHTA and CDR2 is FQGTGA in the germline V gene.

V is TRBV7-9 and J is TRBJ1-2, with 9 bases identical to TRBD1. Germline CDR1 and CDR2: SEHNR and FQNEAQ (reference sequence). V lost 2 bases, J lost 6 bases, and 10 bases stayed unmatched. The CDR3 is made up of 16 amino acids. In nucleotides, the CDR3 is TGTGCCAGCAGCTTAACCGGGACAGGGATTATGGATGGCTACACCTTC. This gives the protein CASSLTGTGIMDGYTF. The variable domain in full, completed from reference TRBV7-9 and TRBJ1-2, reads DTGVSQNPRHKITKRGQNVTFRCDPISEHNRLYWYRQTLGQGPEFLTYFQNEAQLEKSRLLSDRFSAERPKGSFSTLEIQRTEQGDSAMYLCASSLTGTGIMDGYTFGSGTRLTVV.

In the case of this clonotype: A much larger clone sits a single nucleotide away, making a read error possible. In this CDR3 the conserved last residue, phenylalanine or tryptophan, is missing, so a read error is likely. This sequence joins TRBV4-3 and TRBJ1-1, with D possibly matching TRBD1 (6 bases). Trimming removed 1 base at V and 0 bases at J, with 9 bases between. The CDR3 runs 15 residues. The germline V gene encodes CDR1 LGHNA and CDR2 YSLEER. The CDR3 sequence: CASSQGTAMNTEAFS. DNA for the CDR3: TGCGCCAGCAGCCAAGGGACAGCTATGAACACTGAAGCTTTCTCT.

The CDR3: CASKSMNPSPDGYTF. DNA for the CDR3: TGTGCCAGCAAATCTATGAACCCCTCCCCAGATGGCTACACCTTC. The J gene is TRBJ1-2, the V gene TRBV12-3 or TRBV12-4, with D unresolved. This CDR3 has 15 amino acids. Trimming removed 7 bases from V and 6 bases from J, with 21 bases in between.

The rearrangement uses TRBV7-2 and TRBJ2-7, with 9 bases matching TRBD2. CDR1 and CDR2 from the germline V gene are SGHTA and FQGNSA. This CDR3 is 15 amino acids long. The trim removed 2 bases at V and 2 bases at J, leaving 4 bases unmatched. CDR3 bases: TGTGCCAGCAGCTTAACGGCGGGAGGGCCCTACGAGCAGTACTTC. Translation: CASSLTAGGPYEQYF.